The 17 T cell receptor beta chains presented below share a single source sample, sequenced in a study of shared clonotypes between healthy human individuals. The repertoire was sequenced with immunoSEQ multiplex PCR; TCRdb's copy has only in-frame clones and lacks some. The table includes just over 2,000,000 clones, 85% to 95% detected once. The sequenced material came from naive CD4+ T cells sorted from blood. Subset indicated: CD45RA+ positively selected. The receptors originated from a young man in good health.

V is TRBV19 and J is TRBJ2-3, with 8 bases that match TRBD1. The CDR3 spans 16 residues. The V and J ends lost 5 bases and 2 bases, in that order; junction bases with no gene match: 9. The germline CDR1 and CDR2 sequences are LNHDA and SQIVND (reference sequence). This CDR3 is CASSLRTGINTDTQYF. CDR3 DNA: TGTGCCAGTAGTCTCAGGACAGGGATTAACACAGATACGCAGTATTTT.

V and J are TRBV9 and TRBJ2-2; TRBD2 agrees at 8 bases. This CDR3 has 15 amino acids. Germline assignment: CDR1 SGDLS and CDR2 YYNGEE. V was clipped by 6 bases and J by 5 bases; unmatched bases: 9. The CDR3 loop reads CASTPIAGRTGELFF. Written as DNA, the CDR3 is TGTGCCAGCACCCCCATAGCGGGGAGAACCGGGGAGCTGTTTTTT.

The chain employs TRBV10-3 and TRBJ2-7; D ambiguous. The CDR3 consists of 13 residues. V was pared by 2 bases and J by 3 bases, with 8 bases between. Germline V gene sequence: CDR1 ENHRY, CDR2 SYGVKD. CDR3 nucleotide sequence: TGTGCCATCAGTGAGATGGCTCTCTACGAGCAGTACTTC. It is translated as CAISEMALYEQYF.

About this clone itself: This CDR3 is also generated by other DNA sequences in the sample. The rearrangement joins TRBV5-1 to TRBJ1-2; D gene unclear. With 2 bases removed from V and 2 bases from J, the gap between germline ends came to 7 bases. CDR3 size: 13 residues. Germline values: CDR1 SGHRS, CDR2 YFSETQ. The CDR3 here is CASSFGGNYGYTF. The CDR3, as DNA: TGCGCCAGCAGCTTCGGCGGGAACTATGGCTACACCTTC.

The chain employs TRBV5-4 and TRBJ2-1; D could derive from TRBD1 or TRBD2 (5 bases each). V was pared by 4 bases and J by 6 bases, with 8 bases between. CDR3 size: 12 residues. The germline CDR1 and CDR2 sequences are SGHNT and YYREEE (reference sequence). The CDR3 is CASSPGTNEQFF. In DNA, the CDR3 is TGTGCCAGCAGCCCGGGGACCAATGAGCAGTTCTTC.

V gene TRBV7-2 combines with J gene TRBJ2-7, with no clear D. The CDR3 covers 13 residues. The V and J ends lost 2 bases and 3 bases respectively, with 8 bases between them. The germline V gene encodes CDR1 SGHTA and CDR2 FQGNSA. CDR3 sequence reads: CASSLNSHYEQYF. As DNA, the CDR3 is TGTGCCAGCAGCTTAAATTCCCACTACGAGCAGTACTTC.

The genes are TRBV27 and TRBJ1-2; 10 bases align to TRBD1. The CDR3 is 14 amino acids. Unmatched junction bases numbered 5, after V lost 3 bases and J lost 7 bases. The germline CDR1 and CDR2 sequences are MNHEY and SMNVEV (reference sequence). This CDR3 is CASSFRQGASGYTF. DNA for the CDR3: TGTGCCAGCAGTTTCCGACAGGGGGCCTCTGGCTACACCTTC.

Details on this clone: Other DNA sequences in the sample encode the same CDR3. This chain connects TRBV29-1 to TRBJ2-5; D ambiguous. CDR3 length: 11 residues. CDR1 and CDR2 (germline): SQVTM, ANQGSEA. The V gene lost 4 bases and the J gene lost 1 base, with 4 bases spanning the gap. For the CDR3, the DNA is TGCAGCGTTGGGATCCAAGAGACCCAGTACTTC. Translating it yields CSVGIQETQYF.

The rearrangement links TRBV7-2 to TRBJ1-2; D unresolved. Trimming took 2 bases from V and 7 from J, leaving 14 bases between them. Germline V gene sequence: CDR1 SGHTA, CDR2 FQGNSA. The CDR3 is 14 residues long. The CDR3 DNA reads as TGTGCCAGCAGCTTAACTCCCGTGGGCGGTGGCTACACCTTC. Translated, it gives CASSLTPVGGGYTF. The entire variable domain, with the rest obtained from reference TRBV7-2 and TRBJ1-2, is as follows: GAGVSQSPSNKVTEKGKDVELRCDPISGHTALYWYRQSLGQGLEFLIYFQGNSAPDKSGLPSDRFSAERTGGSVSTLTIQRTQQEDSAVYLCASSLTPVGGGYTFGSGTRLTVV.

The gene calls are TRBV6-1 and TRBJ2-7; D unresolved. The CDR3 spans 11 residues. V was pared by 6 bases and J by 3 bases, with 6 bases between. Germline V gene sequence: CDR1 MNHNS, CDR2 SASEGT. CDR3 residues: CASSHYYEQYF. DNA for the CDR3: TGTGCCAGCAGCCACTACTACGAGCAGTACTTC.

The chain is built from TRBV6-1 and TRBJ2-7; TRBD2 matches 11 bases. The CDR3 runs to 15 residues. Germline V gives CDR1 MNHNS, CDR2 SASEGT. Trimming cost V 6 bases and J 3 bases; bases outside gene matches: 7. The CDR3 DNA follows: TGTGCCAGCAGGACTAGCGGGATCCTCGTCTACGAGCAGTACTTC. It specifies CASRTSGILVYEQYF.

The genes are TRBV5-4 and TRBJ2-7; 11 bases fit TRBD1. The germline V gene has CDR1 SGHNT and CDR2 YYREEE (reference sequence). The CDR3 consists of 16 residues. V gave up 4 bases and J gave up 2 bases; unmatched junction bases: 8. The CDR3 DNA sequence: TGTGCCAGCAGCGCCGCCCGGACAGGGGGCCCCTACGAGCAGTACTTC. Its protein is CASSAARTGGPYEQYF.

This clone was seen just once. The chain joins TRBV2 to TRBJ2-1; TRBD2 might be the D (6 bases). V lost 6 bases to trimming and J lost 9 bases, with 18 bases between them. Germline V gives CDR1 SNHLY, CDR2 FYNNEI. The CDR3 length is 14 residues. CDR3 amino acids: CASRAGTGNTEQFF. The CDR3 DNA sequence: TGTGCCAGCAGAGCCGGGACTGGTAACACTGAGCAGTTCTTC. The full variable domain, its missing parts supplied by reference TRBV2 and TRBJ2-1, is EPEVTQTPSHQVTQMGQEVILRCVPISNHLYFYWYRQILGQKVEFLVSFYNNEISEKSEIFDDQFSVERPDGSNFTLKIRSTKLEDSAMYFCASRAGTGNTEQFFGPGTRLTVL.

This chain connects TRBV28 to TRBJ1-4; D is possibly TRBD1 (6 bases). CDR3 length equals 13 residues. Germline assignment: CDR1 MDHEN and CDR2 SYDVKM. Trimming stripped 5 bases from V and 8 bases from J, with 12 bases between. The chain's CDR3 is CASSPGTPEKLFF. The CDR3, as DNA: TGTGCCAGCAGTCCCGGGACACCAGAAAAACTGTTTTTT.

The chain has TRBV5-1 and TRBJ2-2; 9 nucleotides match TRBD1. The CDR3 is 15 amino acids. The V gene's germline CDR1 is SGHRS and CDR2 YFSETQ. The ends lost 4 bases at V and 5 bases at J; junction bases unmatched: 6. As DNA, the CDR3 is TGCGCCAGCAGCGCCGGGACAGGGAAAACCGGGGAGCTGTTTTTT. It is translated as CASSAGTGKTGELFF.

With regard to this clone: Just one base apart from a much larger clone, this may be a read error. The CDR3 loop is CASSDRDRSYEQYF. As DNA, the CDR3 is TGTGCCAGCAGTGACCGGGACAGGTCCTACGAGCAGTACTTC. The genes are TRBV6-1 and TRBJ2-7, with 8 bases aligning to TRBD1. After removal of 3 bases from V and 1 base from J, the junction contained 2 bases not matched to a gene. CDR1 is MNHNS, CDR2 SASEGT, per germline. CDR3 length: 14 amino acids.

As for this clone: A read error may produce the germline difference seen at one junction end. The chain recombines TRBV30 with TRBJ1-2, with D unresolved. Germline V gene lookup returns CDR1 GTSNPN and CDR2 SVGIG (reference sequence). The CDR3 length is 9 residues. This CDR3 is CAWLPGSFF. DNA for the CDR3: TGTGCCTGGCTACCGGGATCCTTTTTC.